One and the same sample provided the 25 T cell receptor beta chains below, sequenced in a study of blood T cell repertoires in COVID-19. Repertoires were generated with immunoSEQ multiplex PCR, while TCRdb's copy carries only in-frame clones and drops some. There are about 200,000 clones in the sample; over 75% occur only once, and about 7.7% lies in the top ten. Sequencing was done on a sample of PBMCs or T cells enriched from blood (not recorded which). The receptors derive from a woman aged 40 to 49 with acute COVID-19.

The chain links TRBV20-1 to TRBJ1-6; D is ambiguous. The CDR3 totals 13 residues. V gave up 3 bases and J gave up 5 bases, with 8 bases separating them. Germline V gene sequence: CDR1 DFQATT, CDR2 SNEGSKA (reference sequence). CDR3 bases: TGCAGTGCTAGTTATAGAGATAATTCACCCCTCCACTTT. This sequence encodes CSASYRDNSPLHF.

The J gene is TRBJ2-6, the V gene TRBV27; weak D call: TRBD1 (5 bases). CDR3 length equals 15 residues. The germline CDR1 and CDR2 sequences are MNHEY and SMNVEV (reference sequence). V lost 4 bases and J 0 bases, leaving 7 bases between the germline ends. The CDR3 DNA reads as TGTGCCAGCAGTTCAAGGGGCTCTGGGGCCAACGTCCTGACTTTC. Amino acid sequence: CASSSRGSGANVLTF.

This clone was detected ten times or more. The gene calls are TRBV3-1 (or the pseudogene TRBV3-2) and TRBJ1-1, with 8 bases identical to TRBD1. CDR3 length: 14 residues. The germline gives CDR1 LGHDT, CDR2 YNNKEL (reference sequence). The V gene end was trimmed by 6 bases and the J gene end by 1 base; junction bases not matched to a gene: 4. CDR3 DNA: TGTGCCAGCAGACGAGGACAGGGGAACACTGAAGCTTTCTTT. The encoded protein is CASRRGQGNTEAFF.

The rearrangement joins TRBV28 to TRBJ1-1; D ambiguous. The CDR3 spans 11 residues. The germline V gene encodes CDR1 MDHEN and CDR2 SYDVKM. The V and J ends lost 10 bases and 5 bases respectively, with 11 bases between them. CDR3 nucleotide sequence: TGTGCCATCCTACGGGGAACTGAAGCTTTCTTT. As protein: CAILRGTEAFF.

J is TRBJ1-5 and V is TRBV30; D is unclear. V lost 2 bases and J 5 bases, leaving 16 bases between the germline ends. The germline V gene has CDR1 GTSNPN and CDR2 SVGIG (reference sequence). The CDR3 sequence is 15 residues long. This CDR3 is CAWSRRAGGDQPQHF. CDR3 DNA: TGTGCCTGGAGTCGGAGGGCTGGAGGCGATCAGCCCCAGCATTTT.

This clone was counted between two and nine times. The J gene is TRBJ2-1, the V gene TRBV27, with a weak D call TRBD1 (6 bases). CDR1 is MNHEY and CDR2 is SMNVEV in the germline V gene (reference sequence). The CDR3 consists of 13 residues. Between the trimmed V and J ends, which lost 0 bases and 14 bases, there was a span of 14 bases. The CDR3 bases are TGTGCCAGCAGTTTATCTGATTTAGGGACAAAGTTCTTC. It yields the protein CASSLSDLGTKFF.

A few counts support this clone. V usage is TRBV9 and J usage is TRBJ1-4; maybe TRBD1 (6 bases). CDR3 size: 15 residues. CDR1 is SGDLS and CDR2 is YYNGEE in the germline V gene. V was pared by 4 bases and J by 0 bases, with 10 bases between. The CDR3 DNA is TGTGCCAGCAGCCGAAGGGGGACAACTAATGAAAAACTGTTTTTT. It translates to CASSRRGTTNEKLFF.

The chain employs TRBV28 and TRBJ1-2; D is possibly TRBD1 (5 bases). Germline V gives CDR1 MDHEN, CDR2 SYDVKM. The CDR3 covers 12 residues. V was shortened by 5 bases and J by 5 bases, with 9 bases between the two germline ends. CDR3 sequence: CASSPGTYGYTF. DNA for the CDR3: TGTGCCAGCAGTCCAGGGACTTATGGCTACACCTTC.

The chain employs TRBV6-5 and TRBJ2-7, with 8 bases fitting TRBD1. The length of the CDR3 is 14 residues. The V gene end was trimmed by 6 bases and the J gene end by 2 bases; junction bases not matched to a gene: 6. CDR1 MNHEY and CDR2 SVGAGI come from the germline V gene. This CDR3 is CASSGQGPTYEQYF. The CDR3, as DNA: TGTGCCAGCAGCGGACAGGGACCTACCTACGAGCAGTACTTC.

The J gene is TRBJ2-1, the V gene TRBV4-3; D call uncertain. Germline loops: CDR1 LGHNA, CDR2 YSLEER. Trimming pared 0 bases from V and 8 bases from J, leaving 17 bases between. The CDR3 runs 16 residues. Here the CDR3 DNA reads TGCGCCAGCAGCCAAGATGCTAGTAGCCCTCTGGATGAGCAGTTCTTC. Translated, it gives CASSQDASSPLDEQFF.

Note on this clone: The same CDR3 arises from other DNA sequences in this sample as well. The chain has TRBV5-4 and TRBJ1-2; TRBD1 might be the D (5 bases). Trimming stripped 1 base from V and 4 bases from J, with 5 bases between. Germline V lookup: CDR1 SGHNT, CDR2 YYREEE (reference sequence). The CDR3 length is 12 residues. The chain's CDR3 is CASSLQGYGYTF. CDR3 coding DNA: TGTGCCAGCAGCTTGCAGGGCTATGGCTACACCTTC.

The chain is built from TRBV30 and TRBJ1-2, with D unresolved. V was shortened by 6 bases and J by 1 base, with 18 bases between the two germline ends. CDR1 and CDR2 from the germline V gene are GTSNPN and SVGIG (reference sequence). The CDR3 is 15 amino acids. The CDR3 coding sequence is TGTGCCTGTAGGCCTGTGACCCCGGGTAACTATGGCTACACCTTC. This encodes CACRPVTPGNYGYTF.

This clone showed up just a few times. The rearrangement links TRBV24-1 to TRBJ2-2, with D perhaps matching TRBD1 (5 bases). The length of the CDR3 is 15 residues. Per germline, CDR1 KGHDR and CDR2 SFDVKD. V was clipped by 5 bases and J by 7 bases, with 16 bases between them. CDR3 in amino acids: CATSGLGADVGELFF. Written as DNA, the CDR3 is TGTGCCACCAGTGGCTTAGGGGCGGACGTCGGGGAGCTGTTTTTT.

The chain joins TRBV28 to TRBJ1-6, with 8 bases matching TRBD1. Germline V CDR1 and CDR2: MDHEN, SYDVKM. The trim removed 7 bases at V and 0 bases at J, leaving 8 bases unmatched. The CDR3 spans 17 residues. The DNA of the CDR3 is TGTGCCAGCATTAACAGGGGGGATAGCTCCTATAATTCACCCCTCCACTTT. Translated, it gives CASINRGDSSYNSPLHF.

The genes are TRBV7-8 and TRBJ2-3; 7 bases line up with TRBD1. The CDR3 runs 16 residues. Germline CDR1 reads SGHVS; CDR2 reads FQNEAQ. The J segment lost 0 bases and the V segment lost 5 bases, leaving 8 bases of the junction unmatched. CDR3 coding DNA: TGTGCCAGCAGCCCCTCGACAGGGAGCAGCACAGATACGCAGTATTTT. Its translation: CASSPSTGSSTDTQYF.

This chain connects TRBV11-2 to TRBJ2-4; the D is unclear. CDR3 length equals 10 residues. The germline CDR1 and CDR2 sequences are SGHAT and FQNNGV. V dropped 3 bases and J dropped 11 bases, with 5 bases sitting between them. The CDR3 is CASSLGLQYF. CDR3 bases: TGTGCCAGCAGCTTGGGCCTTCAGTACTTC.

This clone was found once. The J gene is TRBJ1-2, the V gene TRBV5-1, with 8 bases matching TRBD1. Germline assignment: CDR1 SGHRS and CDR2 YFSETQ. With V trimmed by 5 bases and J by 3 bases, 6 bases remained unmatched. The CDR3 extends over 14 amino acids. The CDR3 is CASRTLGQDYGYTF. DNA for the CDR3: TGCGCCAGCAGGACTCTGGGACAGGACTATGGCTACACCTTC.

This clone was observed at least ten times. V usage is TRBV19 and J usage is TRBJ1-5, with a possible D match to TRBD1 (5 bases). Germline V lookup: CDR1 LNHDA, CDR2 SQIVND (reference sequence). V lost 1 base, J lost 5 bases, and 15 bases lay in between. This CDR3 has 16 residues. Written as DNA, the CDR3 is TGTGCCAGTAGTATAGCAGACAGCCGGGCGGATCAGCCCCAGCATTTT. Its protein is CASSIADSRADQPQHF.

This clone showed up just a few times. This chain uses TRBV19 with TRBJ1-5, with no clear D. This CDR3 is built from 15 residues. CDR1 is LNHDA, CDR2 SQIVND, per germline (reference sequence). The ends were cut back, 8 bases at V and 7 bases at J, with 21 bases in the middle. CDR3 protein: CASSHSPWGEQPQHF. The CDR3 DNA follows: TGTGCCAGTTCCCATAGTCCGTGGGGAGAGCAGCCCCAGCATTTT.

V usage is TRBV4-2 and J usage is TRBJ2-7; TRBD2 matches at 7 bases. Germline V gene lookup returns CDR1 LGHNA and CDR2 YNFKEQ. This CDR3 is 15 amino acids long. The V gene end was trimmed by 2 bases and the J gene end by 3 bases; junction bases not matched to a gene: 7. CDR3 in amino acids: CASSQTAGDLYEQYF. The DNA of the CDR3 is TGTGCCAGCAGCCAAACCGCGGGAGATCTCTACGAGCAGTACTTC.

The V call is TRBV7-2, the J call TRBJ1-1, with D possibly being TRBD1 (6 bases). V dropped 8 bases and J dropped 4 bases, with 17 bases sitting between them. The length of the CDR3 is 14 residues. CDR1 and CDR2 (germline): SGHTA, FQGNSA. The CDR3 DNA reads as TGTGCCAGCCTCGTCCGGGGGGGCGGCACTGAAGCTTTCTTT. Its protein is CASLVRGGGTEAFF.

This clone is a singleton in its sample. CDR3 nucleotide sequence: TGCGCCAGCAGCCAAGATCACCGACCCCTAGCGGGAGTTTACAATGAGCAGTTCTTC. The encoded protein is CASSQDHRPLAGVYNEQFF. The chain employs TRBV4-3 and TRBJ2-1; TRBD2 matches at 10 bases. CDR3 length: 19 residues. V was clipped by 0 bases and J by 4 bases; unmatched bases: 12. Germline V lookup: CDR1 LGHNA, CDR2 YSLEER.

The chain recombines TRBV2 with TRBJ2-2, with 7 bases matching TRBD1. This CDR3 has 13 amino acids. The ends lost 8 bases at V and 5 bases at J; junction bases unmatched: 5. From germline, CDR1 is SNHLY and CDR2 FYNNEI. Here the CDR3 DNA reads TGTGCCAGCCGGGACAGTGGGACCGGGGAGCTGTTTTTT. It encodes CASRDSGTGELFF. Based on the CDR3 plus reference TRBV2 and TRBJ2-2, the full variable domain is EPEVTQTPSHQVTQMGQEVILRCVPISNHLYFYWYRQILGQKVEFLVSFYNNEISEKSEIFDDQFSVERPDGSNFTLKIRSTKLEDSAMYFCASRDSGTGELFFGEGSRLTVL.

The chain uses TRBV7-9 and TRBJ2-5; no reliable D call. V shed 2 bases and J shed 4 bases, with 5 bases lying between them. There are 12 residues in the CDR3. CDR1 SEHNR and CDR2 FQNEAQ come from the germline V gene (reference sequence). This CDR3 is CASSLSGETQYF. CDR3 nucleotide sequence: TGTGCCAGCAGCTTATCGGGAGAGACCCAGTACTTC.

The genes are TRBV2 and TRBJ1-2; a possible D gene is TRBD1 (6 bases). The CDR3 contains 19 residues. Trimming shortened V by 3 bases and J by 0 bases, and 23 bases separated the two germline ends. The germline gives CDR1 SNHLY, CDR2 FYNNEI. CDR3 nucleotides: TGTGCCAGCAGTGACTTTATCAAGACAGGCCGAGGAACTAACTATGGCTACACCTTC. Protein product: CASSDFIKTGRGTNYGYTF.